This T cell receptor beta chain emerged from a study of technical replicates of blood from four donors. The CDR3 runs to 11 residues. Germline assignment: CDR1 DFQATT and CDR2 SNEGSKA (reference sequence). The V segment lost 6 bases and the J segment 7 bases; nucleotides outside the gene matches: 4. Assay: immunoSEQ multiplex PCR; the TCRdb copy retains only in-frame clones and omits some. Here the sample spans about 13,000 clones, about 85% being singletons. The chain is built from TRBV20-1 and TRBJ2-5; 8 nucleotides match TRBD2. The TCR originated in a human donor in good health. Sequences were obtained from PBMCs. The CDR3 loop is CSATGGATQYF. In DNA form, the CDR3 reads TGCAGTGCCACCGGGGGGGCGACCCAGTACTTC.